This T cell receptor beta chain derives from a study of control samples from healthy donors and cancer patients. Sequencing was performed with immunoSEQ multiplex PCR; in TCRdb, only in-frame clones are kept and a portion is missing. The repertoire holds about 170,000 clones, with 93% as singletons. The CDR3 extends over 14 amino acids. Germline V CDR1 and CDR2: LNHDA, SQIVND (reference sequence). Between the trimmed V and J ends, which lost 8 bases and 4 bases, there was a span of 17 bases. The source of this sequence is a woman aged 55-70 years in good health. The sequencing sample was made of blood. The chain is built from TRBV19 and TRBJ1-1; a possible D gene is TRBD1 (5 bases). CDR3 region: CASRKGTGFTEAFF. CDR3 nucleotide sequence: TGTGCCAGTCGAAAAGGGACGGGCTTCACTGAAGCTTTCTTT. The variable domain in full, with the rest retrieved from reference TRBV19 and TRBJ1-1, is DGGITQSPKYLFRKEGQNVTLSCEQNLNHDAMYWYRQDPGQGLRLIYYSQIVNDFQKGDIAEGYSVSREKKESFPLTVTSAQKNPTAFYLCASRKGTGFTEAFFGQGTRLTVV.